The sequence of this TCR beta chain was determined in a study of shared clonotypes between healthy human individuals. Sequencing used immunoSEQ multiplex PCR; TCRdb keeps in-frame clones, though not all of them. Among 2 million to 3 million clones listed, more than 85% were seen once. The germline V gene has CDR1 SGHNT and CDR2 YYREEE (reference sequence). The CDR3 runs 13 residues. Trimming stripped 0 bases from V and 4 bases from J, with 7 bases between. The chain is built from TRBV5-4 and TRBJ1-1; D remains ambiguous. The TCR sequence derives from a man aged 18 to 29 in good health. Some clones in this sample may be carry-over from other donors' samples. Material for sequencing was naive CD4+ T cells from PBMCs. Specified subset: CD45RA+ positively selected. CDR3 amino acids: CASSLDPGTEAFF. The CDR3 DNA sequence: TGTGCCAGCAGCTTGGACCCAGGCACTGAAGCTTTCTTT.